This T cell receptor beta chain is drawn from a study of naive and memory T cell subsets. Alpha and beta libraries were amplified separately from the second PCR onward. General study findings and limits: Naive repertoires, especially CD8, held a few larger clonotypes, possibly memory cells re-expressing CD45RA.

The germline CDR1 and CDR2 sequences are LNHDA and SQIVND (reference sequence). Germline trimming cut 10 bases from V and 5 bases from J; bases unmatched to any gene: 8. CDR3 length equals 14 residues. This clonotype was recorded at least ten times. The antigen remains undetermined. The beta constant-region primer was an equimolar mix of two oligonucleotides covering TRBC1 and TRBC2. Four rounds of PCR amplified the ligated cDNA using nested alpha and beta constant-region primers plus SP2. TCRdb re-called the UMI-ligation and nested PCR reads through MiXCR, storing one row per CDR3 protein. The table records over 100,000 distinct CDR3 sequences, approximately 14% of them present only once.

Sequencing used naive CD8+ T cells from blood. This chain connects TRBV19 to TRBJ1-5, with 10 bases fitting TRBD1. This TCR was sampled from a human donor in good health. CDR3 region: CATTPGQGYQPQHF. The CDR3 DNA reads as TGTGCCACTACCCCGGGACAGGGGTATCAGCCCCAGCATTTT.